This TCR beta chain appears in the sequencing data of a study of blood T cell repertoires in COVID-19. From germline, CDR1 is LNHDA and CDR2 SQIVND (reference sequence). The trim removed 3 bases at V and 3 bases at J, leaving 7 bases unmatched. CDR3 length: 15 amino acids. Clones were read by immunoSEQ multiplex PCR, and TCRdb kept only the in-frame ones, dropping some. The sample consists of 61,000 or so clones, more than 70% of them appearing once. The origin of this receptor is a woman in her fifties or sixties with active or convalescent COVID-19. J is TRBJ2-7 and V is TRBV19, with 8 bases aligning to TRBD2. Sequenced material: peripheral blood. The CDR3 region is CASSIGSGGVYEQYF. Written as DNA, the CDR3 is TGTGCCAGTAGTATCGGTTCGGGAGGGGTCTACGAGCAGTACTTC.